This TCR beta chain was captured in a study of blood T cell repertoires in COVID-19. Study-wide background: Material from acute and convalescent COVID-19 was sourced from the United States, Italy and Spain. PBMCs, B-cell-depleted T cells, or T cells were the source of the cDNA or gDNA that made up the material.

In germline, CDR1 is GTSNPN, CDR2 SVGIG (reference sequence). This CDR3 region has 14 residues. The V end lost 0 bases, the J end lost 3 bases, and 11 bases lay between the germline ends. Per the original data handling: Estimation of nucleated cell counts relied on the amplification of reference gene primers. Assay: immunoSEQ multiplex PCR; the TCRdb copy retains only in-frame clones and omits some. The D gene and trimming were derived from the DNA, and the V and J assignments and clone size from that table. The sample shows 220,000 or so clones, about 80% of them seen only once. The receptor comes from a woman aged 55-69 years with acute or convalescent COVID-19. The sequenced sample was peripheral blood. This chain links TRBV30 with TRBJ1-2; maybe TRBD1 (5 bases). CDR3 sequence reads: CAWSVQGADYGYTF. The CDR3 DNA follows: TGTGCCTGGAGTGTACAAGGGGCTGACTATGGCTACACCTTC.